One sample yielded the 13 T cell receptor beta chains listed below, sequenced in a study of shared clonotypes between healthy human individuals. Repertoires were generated with immunoSEQ multiplex PCR, while TCRdb's copy carries only in-frame clones and drops some. The profile shows 600,000 to 750,000 clones, approximately 79% of them singletons. The specimen sequenced was memory CD4+ T cells sorted from blood. The subset was: CD45RA-negative fraction. The receptors here all came from a woman in her 30s in good health.

The chain carries TRBV21-1 and TRBJ2-1; the table's D call of TRBD2 was not tested on the DNA. TRBV21-1 is a pseudogene locus. The CDR3 length is 18 residues. The CDR3 loop is CASSPGLAGGLGGNEQFF. In DNA form, the CDR3 reads TGTGCCAGCAGCCCTGGACTAGCGGGAGGGTTAGGCGGGAATGAGCAGTTCTTC.

The V gene is TRBV6-1, the J gene TRBJ2-5; possibly TRBD2 for D (7 bases). V was trimmed by 10 bases and J by 0 bases, leaving 15 bases between them. CDR1 MNHNS and CDR2 SASEGT come from the germline V gene. The CDR3 has 14 amino acids. In DNA, the CDR3 is TGTGCCATACAAGGGAGGGGGTACCAAGAGACCCAGTACTTC. It encodes CAIQGRGYQETQYF.

The table lists this clone with a count of one. Being one base from a much bigger clone, this may be a read error. This sample also contains other DNA sequences that code for the same CDR3. The gene calls are TRBV5-1 and TRBJ2-4; 11 bases match TRBD1. Losses at the gene ends were 4 bases for V and 6 bases for J; bases not matched to a gene: 3. The CDR3 sequence is 14 residues long. Germline-derived CDR1 and CDR2 are SGHRS and YFSETQ. The CDR3 protein is CASSPGTGGNIQYF. CDR3 coding DNA: TGCGCCAGCAGCCCAGGGACAGGGGGAAACATTCAGTACTTC. Full variable domain (rest looked up from reference TRBV5-1 and TRBJ2-4): KAGVTQTPRYLIKTRGQQVTLSCSPISGHRSVSWYQQTPGQGLQFLFEYFSETQRNKGNFPGRFSGRQFSNSRSEMNVSTLELGDSALYLCASSPGTGGNIQYFGAGTRLSVL.

The V gene is TRBV11-3, the J gene TRBJ2-3; 7 nucleotides line up with TRBD1. Losses at the gene ends were 4 bases for V and 2 bases for J; bases not matched to a gene: 12. Germline V gene lookup returns CDR1 SGHNT and CDR2 YENEEA. This CDR3 contains 17 residues. DNA for the CDR3: TGTGCCAGCAGCTCCAGTCGACAGGGTGGTTCCACAGATACGCAGTATTTT. Encoded protein: CASSSSRQGGSTDTQYF.

The V and J genes are TRBV18 and TRBJ2-2; possibly TRBD2 for D (6 bases). Germline values: CDR1 KGHSH, CDR2 LQKENI. The V end lost 1 base, the J end lost 3 bases, and 9 bases lay between the germline ends. The CDR3 sequence is 15 residues long. In DNA form, the CDR3 reads TGTGCCAGCTCACCACGGAGGGTATACACCGGGGAGCTGTTTTTT. Its protein is CASSPRRVYTGELFF.

For this clone: It is unclear where the CDR3 begins or ends on the DNA, so no DNA is shown, and the CDR3 is as TCRdb lists it. V and J are TRBV18 and TRBJ1-1; no DNA check was done on the table's D call, TRBD1. Germline V lookup: CDR1 KGHSH, CDR2 LQKENI. The CDR3 contains 13 residues when both ends are counted. The CDR3 sequence is CASSSTGVPEAFF.

The chain combines TRBV27 with TRBJ1-2; D remains ambiguous. The CDR3 is 12 amino acids. Per germline, CDR1 MNHEY and CDR2 SMNVEV (reference sequence). V lost 2 bases and J 9 bases, leaving 10 bases between the germline ends. The CDR3 reads CASSLEGLSYTF. The CDR3 DNA reads TGTGCCAGCAGTTTAGAGGGTTTAAGCTACACCTTC.

The chain joins TRBV10-1 to TRBJ2-7; 7 bases fit TRBD2. This CDR3 region has 14 residues. The junction had 2 bases not matched to a gene; V was cut back by 3 bases and J by 0 bases. In germline, CDR1 is WNHNN, CDR2 SYGVQD (reference sequence). As DNA, the CDR3 is TGCGCCAGCAGTGAACAGCGGGGCTCCTACGAGCAGTACTTC. This codes for CASSEQRGSYEQYF.

To note about this clone: The sample contains more than one DNA sequence encoding this CDR3. The chain uses TRBV18 and TRBJ2-2; 7 bases are a match to TRBD1. With V trimmed by 3 bases and J by 3 bases, 4 bases remained unmatched. The length of the CDR3 is 15 residues. Germline CDR1 and CDR2: KGHSH and LQKENI. CDR3 nucleotides: TGTGCCAGCTCACCTAGACAGGGAGACACCGGGGAGCTGTTTTTT. Translated, it gives CASSPRQGDTGELFF.

The chain carries TRBV19 and TRBJ2-3; 8 bases agree with TRBD1. The germline gives CDR1 LNHDA, CDR2 SQIVND (reference sequence). V trimming: 6 bases; J trimming: 3 bases; junction bases outside the gene matches: 11. The CDR3 is made up of 16 amino acids. This CDR3 is CASSLRGQGRTDTQYF. In nucleotides, the CDR3 is TGTGCCAGTAGCCTGAGAGGACAGGGAAGGACAGATACGCAGTATTTT.

V usage is TRBV28 and J usage is TRBJ2-3, with 7 bases that match TRBD2. Germline CDR1 and CDR2: MDHEN and SYDVKM. Losses at the gene ends were 4 bases for V and 3 bases for J; bases not matched to a gene: 7. CDR3 length: 15 amino acids. As DNA, the CDR3 is TGTGCCAGCAGTTCCCACGGGGGAGGGACAGATACGCAGTATTTT. Translating it yields CASSSHGGGTDTQYF.

About this clone itself: The same CDR3 arises from other DNA sequences in this sample as well. The V and J genes are TRBV19 and TRBJ1-1; D is undetermined. The V and J ends lost 1 base and 8 bases respectively, with 11 bases between them. This CDR3 region has 13 residues. Germline values: CDR1 LNHDA, CDR2 SQIVND (reference sequence). The CDR3 nucleotides read TGTGCCAGTAGTATAGCCGGCGGCCGCGAAGCTTTCTTT. Its protein is CASSIAGGREAFF.

The rearrangement uses TRBV28 and TRBJ1-1; 8 bases align to TRBD1. Germline loops: CDR1 MDHEN, CDR2 SYDVKM. The CDR3 consists of 14 residues. J lost 5 bases, V lost 5 bases, and 7 bases had no gene match. In DNA, the CDR3 is TGTGCCAGCAGTACCACCCAGGGGGCGACTGAAGCTTTCTTT. It is translated as CASSTTQGATEAFF.